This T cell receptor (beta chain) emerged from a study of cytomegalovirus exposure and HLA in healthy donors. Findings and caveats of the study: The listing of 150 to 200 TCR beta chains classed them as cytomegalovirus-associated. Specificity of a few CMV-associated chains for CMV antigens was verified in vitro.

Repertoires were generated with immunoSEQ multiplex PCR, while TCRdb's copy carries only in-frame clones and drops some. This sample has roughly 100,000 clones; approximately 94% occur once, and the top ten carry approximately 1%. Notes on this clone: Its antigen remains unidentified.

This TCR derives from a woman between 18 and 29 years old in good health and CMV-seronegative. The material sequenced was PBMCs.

As DNA, the CDR3 is TGTGCCAGCAGGGACAGGGGGGGCAATGAAAAACTGTTTTTT. This translates into CASRDRGGNEKLFF. The chain carries TRBV2 and TRBJ1-4; 10 bases fit TRBD1. Germline V gives CDR1 SNHLY, CDR2 FYNNEI. The CDR3 is made up of 14 amino acids. V dropped 6 bases and J dropped 5; count of bases not matched to a gene: 3.